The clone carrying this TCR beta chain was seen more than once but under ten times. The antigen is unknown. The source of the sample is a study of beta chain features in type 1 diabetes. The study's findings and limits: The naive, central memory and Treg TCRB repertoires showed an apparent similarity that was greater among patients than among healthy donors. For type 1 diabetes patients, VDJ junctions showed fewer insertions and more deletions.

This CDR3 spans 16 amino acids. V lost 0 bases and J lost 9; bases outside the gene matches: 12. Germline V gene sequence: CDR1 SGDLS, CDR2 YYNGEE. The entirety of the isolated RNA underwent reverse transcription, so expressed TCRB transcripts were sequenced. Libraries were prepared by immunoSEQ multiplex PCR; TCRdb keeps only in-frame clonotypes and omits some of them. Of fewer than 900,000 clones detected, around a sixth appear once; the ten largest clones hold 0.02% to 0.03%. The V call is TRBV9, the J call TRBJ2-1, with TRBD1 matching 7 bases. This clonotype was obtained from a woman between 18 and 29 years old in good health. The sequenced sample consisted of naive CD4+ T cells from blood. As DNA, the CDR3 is TGTGCCAGCAGCGTAGCCCACAGGGGTAAAATAGGTGAGCAGTTCTTC. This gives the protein CASSVAHRGKIGEQFF.